This T cell receptor beta chain was recorded in a study of shared clonotypes between healthy human individuals. At the level of the study: For every donor, three CD4 naive, three CD4 memory, two CD8 naive and one CD8 memory plates were used.

A word on this clone: Its antigen remains unknown.

Assay: immunoSEQ multiplex PCR; the TCRdb copy retains only in-frame clones and omits some. Among approximately 810,000 clones listed, 92% were seen once. Naive-designated CD8 cells lacked CD45RO, were positively enriched for CCR7, and omitted terminally differentiated effector memory CD45RA+ cells. Study-wide results and limits: For sorted subsets, rarefaction showed incomplete sequencing despite large depth. In general, naive subsets displayed greater estimated richness than memory subsets did.

Germline loops: CDR1 SGHDT, CDR2 YYEEEE. Trimming shortened V by 0 bases and J by 1 base, and 8 bases separated the two germline ends. This CDR3 spans 14 amino acids. The rearrangement links TRBV5-6 to TRBJ2-7, with no clear D. The sample was naive CD8+ T cells sorted from blood. This clonotype originated in a man aged 30 to 39 in good health. The DNA of the CDR3 is TGTGCCAGCAGCTTGGCTTTGCGATCCTACGAGCAGTACTTC. Translating it yields CASSLALRSYEQYF.